Listed below are T cell receptor beta chains from one sample, sequenced in a study of cytomegalovirus exposure and HLA in healthy donors. Using immunoSEQ multiplex PCR, the repertoire was profiled, and TCRdb retains in-frame clones only, with some absent. The table lists 85,000 to 95,000 clones, around 8% of them singletons. The specimen was PBMCs. Source of these receptors: a man aged 50 to 60 in good health and CMV-seronegative. CDR3s include the opening cysteine and the closing phenylalanine or tryptophan. A D gene is named only where the DNA matches it firmly. Clone size is shown for a subset of rows, as once, few, many or a class of expanded clone.

>TRBV4-1|TRBD1|TRBJ2-1|few
TGCGCCAGCAGCCCGCTAACCGGGACAGTATACAATGAGCAGTTCTTC
CASSPLTGTVYNEQFF
>TRBV18|TRBD2|TRBJ2-3|once
TGTGCCAGCTCACCACCGGAGTCTAGCGGGCTGAGTGATACGCAGTATTTT
CASSPPESSGLSDTQYF
>TRBV7-8|NA|TRBJ2-1|few
TGTGCCAGCAGCCCCTGTTCCTTGCGGGATTGCTACAATGAGCAGTTCTTC
CASSPCSLRDCYNEQFF
>TRBV7-2|TRBD1|TRBJ1-2|few
TGTGCCAGCAGCCAAGATAGGGACAGACTTCTCTTC
CASSQDRDRLLF
>TRBV14|TRBD1|TRBJ1-1|few
TGTGCCAGCAGCCAAGGCCCCGGGACAGCTGAAGCTTTCTTT
CASSQGPGTAEAFF
>TRBV5-1|NA|TRBJ2-7|NA
TGCGCCAGCAGCCTAACGGGACACCTCTACGAGCAGTACTTC
CASSLTGHLYEQYF
>TRBV19|TRBD2|TRBJ2-1|few
TGTGCCAGTAGCGCTAGCGGGTACTACAATGAGCAGTTCTTC
CASSASGYYNEQFF
>TRBV7-6|TRBD1|TRBJ1-5|few
TGTGCCAGCAGCTTGGGGGACAGGGCTATCAATCAGCCCCAGCATTTT
CASSLGDRAINQPQHF
>TRBV27|NA|TRBJ1-2|NA
TGTGCCAGCAGTCGTAGGGACGGCGGGGACTATGGCTACATCTTC
CASSRRDGGDYGYIF
>TRBV4-3|TRBD1|TRBJ2-7|NA
TGCGCCAGCAGCCGAGATGCCGGGACAGGGGGATACGAGCAGTACTTC
CASSRDAGTGGYEQYF
>TRBV11-2|TRBD1|TRBJ1-5|few
TGTGCCAGCAGCCGGACAGGGGGAGAGGGTCAGCCCCAGCATTTT
CASSRTGGEGQPQHF
>TRBV6-5|TRBD2|TRBJ2-7|NA
TGTGCCAGCAGTCGCGGACTAGTTCTCGGCGAGCAGTACTTC
CASSRGLVLGEQYF
>TRBV25-1|NA|TRBJ2-6|NA
TGTGCCAGCAGTGAAGGGACAAGTTCTGGGGCCAACGTCCTGACTTTC
CASSEGTSSGANVLTF
>TRBV30|NA|TRBJ2-3|few
TGTGCCGAAATGGACCCTGAGGGAGCAGATACGCAGTATTTT
CAEMDPEGADTQYF
>TRBV7-8|NA|TRBJ1-2|NA
TGTGCCAGCAGCTTAGGTGTCGGGGAAGGGACTAACTATGGCTACACCTTC
CASSLGVGEGTNYGYTF
>TRBV5-1|TRBD1|TRBJ1-1|NA
TGCGCCAGCAGCTCCCGCCCGGACAGGGCTTTGGAAGCTTTCTTT
CASSSRPDRALEAFF
>TRBV28|NA|TRBJ1-3|NA
TGTGCCAGCAGTCTCTCTGGAAACACCATATATTTT
CASSLSGNTIYF
>TRBV7-7|TRBD2|TRBJ2-6|few
TGTGCTAGCGGGGTAGGAGGATACGGGGCCAACGTCCTGACTTTC
CASGVGGYGANVLTF
>TRBV9|NA|TRBJ2-2|few
TGTGCCAGCAGTCTTACACAGAAATTTAACACCGGGGAGCTGTTTTTT
CASSLTQKFNTGELFF
>TRBV5-4|TRBD1|TRBJ1-2|few
TGTGCCAGCAGCCGGACAGGGGAGGGCTATGGCTACACCTTC
CASSRTGEGYGYTF
>TRBV9|TRBD1|TRBJ2-5|NA
TGTGCCAGCAGCCCGATGGGACAGAATAGATACGAGACCCAGTACTTC
CASSPMGQNRYETQYF
>TRBV15|NA|TRBJ2-7|few
TGTGCCACCAGCAGAGATTCATACGAGCAGTACTTC
CATSRDSYEQYF
>TRBV27|NA|TRBJ1-3|NA
TGTGCCAGCAGCCCGGGGTCGTCGGCGGACACCATATATTTT
CASSPGSSADTIYF
>TRBV30|TRBD1|TRBJ2-3|few
TGTGCCTGGAGTGTAGGGGGACAGTTACCAGATACGCAGTATTTT
CAWSVGGQLPDTQYF
>TRBV10-3|NA|TRBJ1-2|few
TGTGCCACCCTGGAGGCAAACTATGGCTACACCTTC
CATLEANYGYTF
>TRBV30|NA|TRBJ2-7|few
TGTGCCTGGAGCCCCGAGAGTAGCCGGGACAAACTCTCCTACGAGCAGTACTTC
CAWSPESSRDKLSYEQYF
>TRBV2|TRBD1|TRBJ1-5|few
TGTGCCAGCAATGGACAGGGCAATCAGCCCCAGCATTTT
CASNGQGNQPQHF
>TRBV28|NA|TRBJ1-2|NA
TGTGCCAGCAGGCAACTCACTAGTGGGGACACCTTC
CASRQLTSGDTF